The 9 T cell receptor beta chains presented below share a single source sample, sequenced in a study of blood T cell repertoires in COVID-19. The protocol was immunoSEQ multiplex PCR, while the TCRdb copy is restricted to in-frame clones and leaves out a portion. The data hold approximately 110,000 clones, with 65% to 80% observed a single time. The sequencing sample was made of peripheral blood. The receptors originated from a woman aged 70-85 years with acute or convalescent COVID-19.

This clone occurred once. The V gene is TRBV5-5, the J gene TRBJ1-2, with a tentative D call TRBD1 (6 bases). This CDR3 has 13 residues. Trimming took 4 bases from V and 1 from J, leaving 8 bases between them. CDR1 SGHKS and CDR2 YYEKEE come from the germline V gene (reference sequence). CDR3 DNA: TGTGCCAGCAGCAGGGACATTAACTATGGCTACACCTTC. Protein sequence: CASSRDINYGYTF.

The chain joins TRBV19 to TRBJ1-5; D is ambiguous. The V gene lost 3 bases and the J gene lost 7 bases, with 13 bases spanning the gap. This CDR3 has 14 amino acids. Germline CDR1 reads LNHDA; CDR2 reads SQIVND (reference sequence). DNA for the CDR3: TGTGCCAGTAGTATTCAATCGGGGAACCAGCCCCAGCATTTT. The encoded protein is CASSIQSGNQPQHF.

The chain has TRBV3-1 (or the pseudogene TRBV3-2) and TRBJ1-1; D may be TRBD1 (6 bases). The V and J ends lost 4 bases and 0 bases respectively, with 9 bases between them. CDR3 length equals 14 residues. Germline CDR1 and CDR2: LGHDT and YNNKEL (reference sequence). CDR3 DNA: TGTGCCAGCAGCCTCAGGGGCGTGAACACTGAAGCTTTCTTT. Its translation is CASSLRGVNTEAFF.

CDR3 in amino acids: CASGLAGASGELFF. In DNA form, the CDR3 reads TGCGCCAGCGGACTAGCGGGGGCTTCTGGGGAGCTGTTTTTT. The chain uses TRBV10-2 and TRBJ2-2; 13 bases fit TRBD2. The ends lost 8 bases at V and 8 bases at J; junction bases unmatched: 5. CDR3 length: 14 amino acids. CDR1 is WSHSY, CDR2 SAAADI, per germline.

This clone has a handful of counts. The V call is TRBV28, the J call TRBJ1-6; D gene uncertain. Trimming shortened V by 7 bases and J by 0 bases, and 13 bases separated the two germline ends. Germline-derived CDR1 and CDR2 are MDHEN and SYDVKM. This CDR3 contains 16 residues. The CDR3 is CASIERVYSYNSPLHF. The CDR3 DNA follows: TGTGCCAGCATTGAGCGCGTATACTCCTATAATTCACCCCTCCACTTT.

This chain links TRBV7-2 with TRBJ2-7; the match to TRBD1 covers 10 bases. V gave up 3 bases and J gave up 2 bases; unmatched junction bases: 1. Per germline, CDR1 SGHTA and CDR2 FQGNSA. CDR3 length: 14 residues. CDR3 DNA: TGTGCCAGCAGCTTGGGACAGGGGACCTACGAGCAGTACTTC. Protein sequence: CASSLGQGTYEQYF. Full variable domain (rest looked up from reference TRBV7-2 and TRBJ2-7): GAGVSQSPSNKVTEKGKDVELRCDPISGHTALYWYRQSLGQGLEFLIYFQGNSAPDKSGLPSDRFSAERTGGSVSTLTIQRTQQEDSAVYLCASSLGQGTYEQYFGPGTRLTVT.

This CDR3 is CASSLLGQGASGYTF. CDR3 DNA sequence: TGTGCCAGCAGCTTATTAGGACAGGGTGCTAGTGGCTACACCTTC. The chain couples TRBV5-4 to TRBJ1-2; TRBD1 matches 8 bases. The CDR3 sequence is 15 residues long. With 2 bases clipped from V and 7 bases from J, the junction kept 10 bases outside the gene matches. The germline CDR1 and CDR2 sequences are SGHNT and YYREEE (reference sequence).

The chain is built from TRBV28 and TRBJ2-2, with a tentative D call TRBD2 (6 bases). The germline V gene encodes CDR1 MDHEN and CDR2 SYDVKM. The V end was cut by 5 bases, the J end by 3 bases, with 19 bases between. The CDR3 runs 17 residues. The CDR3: CASSPLARGVYTGELFF. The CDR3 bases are TGTGCCAGCAGTCCGCTCGCGCGGGGTGTCTACACCGGGGAGCTGTTTTTT. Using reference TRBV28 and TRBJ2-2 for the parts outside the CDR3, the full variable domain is DVKVTQSSRYLVKRTGEKVFLECVQDMDHENMFWYRQDPGLGLRLIYFSYDVKMKEKGDIPEGYSVSREKKERFSLILESASTNQTSMYLCASSPLARGVYTGELFFGEGSRLTVL.

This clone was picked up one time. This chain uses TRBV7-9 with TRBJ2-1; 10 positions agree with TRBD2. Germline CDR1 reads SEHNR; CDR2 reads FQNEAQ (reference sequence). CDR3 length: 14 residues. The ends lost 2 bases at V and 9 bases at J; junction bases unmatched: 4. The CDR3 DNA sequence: TGTGCCAGCAGCTTAAGCGGGGGGGCAGCTGAGCAGTTCTTC. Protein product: CASSLSGGAAEQFF.